This is a list of T cell receptor beta chains from one sample in a study of radiotherapy plus CTLA-4 blockade in lung cancer. Generated by immunoSEQ multiplex PCR, the TCRdb table keeps only in-frame clones and is missing some. The sample contains about 83,000 clones, about 78% of which appear only once. This sample comprised peripheral blood, obtained from a patient treated with radiotherapy plus ipilimumab. All receptors derive from a human donor with non-small cell lung cancer who had a partial response to radiotherapy plus ipilimumab. Some clones in this sample may be carry-over from other donors' samples. The CDR3 runs from the conserved cysteine through the conserved F or W. D genes are given only for firm matches. The size field is filled for only some rows; it gives once, few, many or a size class.

d_call	v_call	clone_size	j_call	cdr3_length	cdr3_aa	cdr3_nt
-	TRBV9	-	TRBJ2-5	17	CASSVGVGGGGQETQYF	TGTGCCAGCAGCGTGGGGGTAGGGGGCGGGGGGCAAGAGACCCAGTACTTC
TRBD1	TRBV6-1	-	TRBJ2-7	17	CASSEAGQGAFSYEQYF	TGTGCCAGCAGTGAAGCGGGCCAGGGGGCGTTCTCCTACGAGCAGTACTTC
-	TRBV19	-	TRBJ2-7	14	CASRPSGKLYEQYF	TGTGCCAGTAGGCCTTCCGGGAAACTCTACGAGCAGTACTTC
-	TRBV4-3	-	TRBJ1-6	14	CASSRYRQNSPLHF	TGCGCCAGCAGCCGGTACAGGCAGAATTCACCCCTCCACTTT
TRBD1	TRBV29-1	-	TRBJ1-2	14	CSVGETGGNYGYTF	TGCAGCGTTGGCGAGACAGGGGGGAACTATGGCTACACCTTC
TRBD2	TRBV7-2	-	TRBJ2-1	13	CASSFEIAGEQFF	TGTGCCAGCAGCTTTGAAATAGCGGGTGAGCAGTTCTTC
TRBD1	TRBV2	-	TRBJ2-3	14	CASSTQGYEDTQYF	TGTGCCAGCAGTACACAGGGGTATGAAGATACGCAGTATTTT
TRBD1	TRBV11-3	-	TRBJ2-7	14	CASSQRDSDYEQHF	TGTGCCAGCAGCCAACGGGACAGTGACTACGAGCAGCACTTC
-	TRBV16	-	TRBJ2-7	14	CASSQLWQGYEQYF	TGTGCCAGCAGCCAACTGTGGCAGGGCTACGAGCAGTACTTC
-	TRBV7-8	-	TRBJ1-3	15	CASSWTEGWGNTIYF	TGTGCCAGCAGCTGGACTGAGGGATGGGGAAACACCATATATTTT
TRBD2	TRBV4-1	-	TRBJ2-3	17	CASSQDLPSGGRDTQYF	TGCGCCAGCAGCCAAGATCTCCCTAGCGGGGGACGAGATACGCAGTATTTT
-	TRBV5-1	-	TRBJ2-6	15	CASSLISSGANVLTF	TGCGCCAGCAGCTTGATCTCCTCTGGGGCCAACGTCCTGACTTTC
-	TRBV29-1	-	TRBJ1-4	13	CSVAGGGNEKLFF	TGCAGCGTTGCCGGAGGTGGTAATGAAAAACTGTTTTTT
-	TRBV30	-	TRBJ2-1	13	CAWSASGYNEQFF	TGTGCCTGGAGTGCCAGCGGCTACAATGAGCAGTTCTTC
-	TRBV19	-	TRBJ1-5	13	CASSTGINQPQHF	TGTGCCAGTAGTACCGGGATCAATCAGCCCCAGCATTTT
-	TRBV28	few	TRBJ1-1	12	CASSEQGLKAFF	TGTGCCAGCAGTGAACAGGGATTAAAAGCTTTCTTT
-	TRBV28	-	TRBJ2-7	13	CASSPGSTHEQYF	TGTGCCAGCAGCCCGGGATCCACGCACGAGCAGTACTTC
TRBD2	TRBV5-4	-	TRBJ2-7	17	CASSLYFLAGESHEQYF	TGTGCCAGCAGCTTGTACTTTCTAGCGGGAGAATCCCACGAGCAGTACTTC
-	TRBV7-3	-	TRBJ2-5	13	CASSLLPEGTQYF	TGTGCCAGCAGCTTACTCCCCGAGGGGACCCAGTACTTC